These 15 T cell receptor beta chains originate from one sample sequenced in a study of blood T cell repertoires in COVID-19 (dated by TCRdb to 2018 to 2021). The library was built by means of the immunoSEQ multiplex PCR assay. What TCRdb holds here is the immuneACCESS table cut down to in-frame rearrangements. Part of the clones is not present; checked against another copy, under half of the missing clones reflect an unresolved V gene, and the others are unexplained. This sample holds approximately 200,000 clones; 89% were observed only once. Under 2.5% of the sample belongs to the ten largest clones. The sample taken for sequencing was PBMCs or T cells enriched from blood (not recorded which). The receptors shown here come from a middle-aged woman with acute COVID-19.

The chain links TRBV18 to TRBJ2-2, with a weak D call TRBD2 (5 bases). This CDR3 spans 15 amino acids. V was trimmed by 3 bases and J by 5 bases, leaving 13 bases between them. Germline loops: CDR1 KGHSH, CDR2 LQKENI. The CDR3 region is CASSPQPEVTGELFF. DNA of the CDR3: TGTGCCAGCTCACCCCAGCCGGAGGTTACCGGGGAGCTGTTTTTT.

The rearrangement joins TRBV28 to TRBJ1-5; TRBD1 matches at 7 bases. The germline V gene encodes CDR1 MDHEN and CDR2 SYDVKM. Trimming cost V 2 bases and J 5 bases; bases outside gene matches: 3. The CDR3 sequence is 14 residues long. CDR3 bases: TGTGCCAGCAGTTTAGGAGGGGGCGATCAGCCCCAGCATTTT. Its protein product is CASSLGGGDQPQHF.

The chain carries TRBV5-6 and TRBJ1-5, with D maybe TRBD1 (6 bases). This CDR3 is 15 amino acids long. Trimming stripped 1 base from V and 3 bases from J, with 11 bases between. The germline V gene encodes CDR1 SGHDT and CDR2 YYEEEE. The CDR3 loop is CASSLQQGFNQPQHF. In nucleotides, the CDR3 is TGTGCCAGCAGCTTGCAACAGGGTTTCAATCAGCCCCAGCATTTT.

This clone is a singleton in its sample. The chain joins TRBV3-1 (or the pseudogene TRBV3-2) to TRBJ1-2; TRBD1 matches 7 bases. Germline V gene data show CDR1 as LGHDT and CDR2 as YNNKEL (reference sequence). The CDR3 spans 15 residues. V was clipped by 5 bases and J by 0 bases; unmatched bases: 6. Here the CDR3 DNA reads TGTGCCAGCAGCAACCGGGACAGCTCTAACTATGGCTACACCTTC. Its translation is CASSNRDSSNYGYTF.

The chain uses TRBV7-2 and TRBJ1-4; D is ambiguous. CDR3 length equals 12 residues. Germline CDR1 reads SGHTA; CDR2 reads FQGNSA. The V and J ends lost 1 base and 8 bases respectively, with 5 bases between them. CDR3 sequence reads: CASSLGGEKLFF. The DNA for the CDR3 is TGTGCCAGCAGCTTAGGAGGGGAAAAACTGTTTTTT. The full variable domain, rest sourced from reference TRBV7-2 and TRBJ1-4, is GAGVSQSPSNKVTEKGKDVELRCDPISGHTALYWYRQSLGQGLEFLIYFQGNSAPDKSGLPSDRFSAERTGGSVSTLTIQRTQQEDSAVYLCASSLGGEKLFFGSGTQLSVL.

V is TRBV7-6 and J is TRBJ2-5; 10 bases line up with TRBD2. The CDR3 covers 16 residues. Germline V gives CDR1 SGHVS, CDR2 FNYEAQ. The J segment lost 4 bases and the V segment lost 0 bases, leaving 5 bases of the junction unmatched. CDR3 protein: CASSLASSGGLETQYF. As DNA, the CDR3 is TGTGCCAGCAGCTTAGCATCTAGCGGGGGTTTAGAGACCCAGTACTTC.

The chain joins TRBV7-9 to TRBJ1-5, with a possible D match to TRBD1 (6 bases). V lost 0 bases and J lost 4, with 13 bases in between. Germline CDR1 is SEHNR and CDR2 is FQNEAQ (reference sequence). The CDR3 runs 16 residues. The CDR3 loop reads CASSLADGGRNQPQHF. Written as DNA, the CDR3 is TGTGCCAGCAGCTTAGCCGACGGGGGGCGTAATCAGCCCCAGCATTTT.

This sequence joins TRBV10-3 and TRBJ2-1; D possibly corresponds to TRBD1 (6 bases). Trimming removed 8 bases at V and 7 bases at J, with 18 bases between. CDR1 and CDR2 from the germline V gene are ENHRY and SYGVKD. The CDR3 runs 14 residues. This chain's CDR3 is CAIADDLTGNEQFF. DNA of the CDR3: TGTGCCATCGCTGATGACCTAACAGGGAATGAGCAGTTCTTC.

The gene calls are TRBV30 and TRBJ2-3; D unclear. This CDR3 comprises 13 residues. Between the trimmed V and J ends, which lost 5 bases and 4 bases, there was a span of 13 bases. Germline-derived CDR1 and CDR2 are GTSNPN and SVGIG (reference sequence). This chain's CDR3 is CAWGPSHADTQYF. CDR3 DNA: TGTGCCTGGGGGCCAAGCCACGCAGATACGCAGTATTTT.

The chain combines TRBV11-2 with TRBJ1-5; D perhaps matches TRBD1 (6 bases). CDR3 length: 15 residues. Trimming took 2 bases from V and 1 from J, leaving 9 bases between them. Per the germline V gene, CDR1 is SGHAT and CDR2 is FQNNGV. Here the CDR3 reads CASSLNRASNQPQHF. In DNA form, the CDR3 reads TGTGCCAGCAGCTTAAACAGGGCGAGCAATCAGCCCCAGCATTTT.

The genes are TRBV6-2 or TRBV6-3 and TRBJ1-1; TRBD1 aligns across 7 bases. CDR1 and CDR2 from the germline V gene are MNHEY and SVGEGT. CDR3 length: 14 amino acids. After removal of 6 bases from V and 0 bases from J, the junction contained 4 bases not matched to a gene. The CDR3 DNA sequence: TGTGCCAGCAGCCCGACAGGGATGAACACTGAAGCTTTCTTT. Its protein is CASSPTGMNTEAFF.

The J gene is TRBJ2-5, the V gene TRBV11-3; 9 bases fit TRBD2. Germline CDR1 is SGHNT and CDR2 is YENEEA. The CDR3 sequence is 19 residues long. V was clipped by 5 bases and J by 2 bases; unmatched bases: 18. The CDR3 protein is CASSPGGGGGALRQETQYF. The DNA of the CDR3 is TGTGCCAGCAGCCCCGGAGGTGGCGGGGGGGCGTTGCGGCAAGAGACCCAGTACTTC. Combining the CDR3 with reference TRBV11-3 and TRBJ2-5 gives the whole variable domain EAGVVQSPRYKIIEKKQPVAFWCNPISGHNTLYWYLQNLGQGPELLIRYENEEAVDDSQLPKDRFSAERLKGVDSTLKIQPAELGDSAVYLCASSPGGGGGALRQETQYFGPGTRLLVL.

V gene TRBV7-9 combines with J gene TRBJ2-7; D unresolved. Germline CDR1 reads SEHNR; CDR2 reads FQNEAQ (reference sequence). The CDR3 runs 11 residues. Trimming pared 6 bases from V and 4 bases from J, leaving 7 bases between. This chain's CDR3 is CASSSAYEQYF. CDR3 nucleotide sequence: TGTGCCAGCAGTTCTGCGTACGAGCAGTACTTC. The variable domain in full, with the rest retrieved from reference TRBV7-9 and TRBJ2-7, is DTGVSQNPRHKITKRGQNVTFRCDPISEHNRLYWYRQTLGQGPEFLTYFQNEAQLEKSRLLSDRFSAERPKGSFSTLEIQRTEQGDSAMYLCASSSAYEQYFGPGTRLTVT.

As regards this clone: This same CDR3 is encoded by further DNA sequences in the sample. CDR3 coding DNA: TGTGCCAGTAGCCCGGGCACCGGGGAGCTGTTTTTT. Translated, it gives CASSPGTGELFF. V is TRBV19 and J is TRBJ2-2; no clear D. V lost 6 bases and J 4 bases, leaving 6 bases between the germline ends. CDR3 size: 12 residues. CDR1 LNHDA and CDR2 SQIVND come from the germline V gene (reference sequence).

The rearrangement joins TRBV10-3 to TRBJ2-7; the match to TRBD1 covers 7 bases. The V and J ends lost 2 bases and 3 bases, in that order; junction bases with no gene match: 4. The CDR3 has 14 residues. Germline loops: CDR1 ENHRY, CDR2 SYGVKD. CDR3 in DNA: TGTGCCATCAGTGAGCCCCGACAGGGCTACGAGCAGTACTTC. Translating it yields CAISEPRQGYEQYF.